This entry lists 30 T cell receptor beta chains sequenced from one sample in a study of cytomegalovirus exposure and HLA in healthy donors. A multiplex PCR was run with 60 Vbeta primers and 13 Jbeta primers. The table came from immunoSEQ multiplex PCR; TCRdb's copy has only in-frame clones and leaves some out. The sample holds 170,000 or so clones; 75% to 85% are singletons and the top ten take roughly 0.7%. The sample consisted of PBMCs. These receptors were collected from a boy younger than 18 in good health and CMV-seronegative.

This clone has a handful of counts. J is TRBJ2-3 and V is TRBV19, with a weak D call TRBD1 (6 bases). Trimming cost V 2 bases and J 7 bases, with 22 bases left between them. Germline CDR1 reads LNHDA; CDR2 reads SQIVND (reference sequence). The length of the CDR3 is 17 residues. CDR3 region: CASSISGTRDVRNTQYF. CDR3 DNA: TGTGCCAGTAGTATATCCGGGACACGGGACGTGAGGAATACGCAGTATTTT. Full variable domain (rest looked up from reference TRBV19 and TRBJ2-3): DGGITQSPKYLFRKEGQNVTLSCEQNLNHDAMYWYRQDPGQGLRLIYYSQIVNDFQKGDIAEGYSVSREKKESFPLTVTSAQKNPTAFYLCASSISGTRDVRNTQYFGPGTRLTVL.

The table lists this clone with a few counts. The chain joins TRBV9 to TRBJ1-2; the match to TRBD1 covers 7 bases. Germline loops: CDR1 SGDLS, CDR2 YYNGEE. With 3 bases clipped from V and 6 bases from J, the junction kept 8 bases outside the gene matches. The CDR3 is 14 residues long. CDR3 DNA: TGTGCCAGCAGCGAGAGGGGGCGAGGCAATGGCTACACCTTC. It encodes CASSERGRGNGYTF.

The chain has TRBV6-6 and TRBJ1-1; D unresolved. The CDR3 sequence is 13 residues long. V was pared by 2 bases and J by 2 bases, with 6 bases between. The germline V gene encodes CDR1 MNHNY and CDR2 SVGAGI (reference sequence). The CDR3 sequence is CASSYVQNTEAFF. Written as DNA, the CDR3 is TGTGCCAGCAGTTACGTCCAAAACACTGAAGCTTTCTTT.

This sequence joins TRBV2 and TRBJ2-2; D is undetermined. V was trimmed by 9 bases and J by 4 bases, leaving 9 bases between them. The germline gives CDR1 SNHLY, CDR2 FYNNEI. The CDR3 sequence is 12 residues long. The CDR3 sequence: CARAMFTGELFF. CDR3 bases: TGTGCCAGAGCTATGTTCACCGGGGAGCTGTTTTTT.

This clone was seen once. V gene TRBV5-1 combines with J gene TRBJ2-7; 10 nucleotides line up with TRBD1. After removal of 2 bases from V and 6 bases from J, the junction contained 8 bases not matched to a gene. Germline lookup yields CDR1 SGHRS and CDR2 YFSETQ. The CDR3 is 15 residues long. CDR3 bases: TGCGCCAGCAGCTTCACGGGACAGGGGCAGGGCGAGCAGTACTTC. Amino acids: CASSFTGQGQGEQYF. Drawing the rest from reference TRBV5-1 and TRBJ2-7, the complete variable domain is KAGVTQTPRYLIKTRGQQVTLSCSPISGHRSVSWYQQTPGQGLQFLFEYFSETQRNKGNFPGRFSGRQFSNSRSEMNVSTLELGDSALYLCASSFTGQGQGEQYFGPGTRLTVT.

This chain connects TRBV29-1 to TRBJ1-2; 8 positions match TRBD1. Trimming removed 6 bases from V and 4 bases from J; junction bases left unmatched: 13. This CDR3 is built from 15 residues. Germline CDR1 reads SQVTM; CDR2 reads ANQGSEA. CDR3 amino acids: CSVKGQGGSGYGYTF. The DNA of the CDR3 is TGCAGCGTGAAAGGACAGGGTGGAAGTGGCTATGGCTACACCTTC.

CDR3 loop: CASTPKDSRGEKLFF. The CDR3 DNA sequence: TGTGCCAGCACCCCCAAAGACAGTAGGGGTGAAAAACTGTTTTTT. V and J are TRBV6-1 and TRBJ1-4; D is possibly TRBD1 (5 bases). CDR3 length equals 15 residues. The V gene lost 7 bases and the J gene lost 7 bases, with 19 bases spanning the gap. The V gene's germline CDR1 is MNHNS and CDR2 SASEGT.

The chain recombines TRBV7-9 with TRBJ2-7, with D uncertain. Germline V gene lookup returns CDR1 SEHNR and CDR2 FQNEAQ (reference sequence). With 6 bases removed from V and 2 bases from J, the gap between germline ends came to 8 bases. CDR3 length: 12 residues. CDR3: CASSADTYEQYF. CDR3 DNA sequence: TGTGCCAGCAGTGCAGATACCTACGAGCAGTACTTC.

The chain joins TRBV15 to TRBJ1-3; 9 bases match TRBD1. The CDR3 length is 15 residues. Germline V CDR1 and CDR2: LNHNV, YYDKDF (reference sequence). The ends lost 1 base at V and 8 bases at J; junction bases unmatched: 6. This CDR3 reads CATSRVGTGTDTIYF. For the CDR3, the DNA is TGTGCCACCAGCAGAGTGGGGACAGGGACGGACACCATATATTTT.

The CDR3 coding sequence is TGTGCCAGCAGTTACTTCCTAGCGGGAGGAGAGAACGAGCAGTACTTC. This encodes CASSYFLAGGENEQYF. V usage is TRBV6-6 and J usage is TRBJ2-7; 11 bases align to TRBD2. This CDR3 comprises 16 residues. CDR1 and CDR2 from the germline V gene are MNHNY and SVGAGI (reference sequence). The ends lost 1 base at V and 5 bases at J; junction bases unmatched: 7.

This chain connects TRBV27 to TRBJ1-6; D is unclear. Germline V lookup: CDR1 MNHEY, CDR2 SMNVEV (reference sequence). This CDR3 has 13 residues. V lost 5 bases, J lost 5 bases, and 7 bases lay in between. CDR3 in DNA: TGTGCCAGCAGTATAGATAATAATTCACCCCTCCACTTT. Translation gives CASSIDNNSPLHF.

This clone appeared a few times. The rearrangement uses TRBV19 and TRBJ1-4; the D gene is possibly TRBD1 (6 bases). The CDR3 runs 13 residues. The V end was cut by 9 bases, the J end by 8 bases, with 16 bases between. CDR1 is LNHDA and CDR2 is SQIVND in the germline V gene (reference sequence). CDR3 region: CASQTSQGEKLFF. CDR3 bases: TGTGCCAGCCAGACATCCCAGGGGGAAAAACTGTTTTTT.

The rearrangement joins TRBV5-1 to TRBJ2-2, with 10 bases fitting TRBD1. Per germline, CDR1 SGHRS and CDR2 YFSETQ. The V segment lost 4 bases and the J segment 8 bases; nucleotides outside the gene matches: 11. The CDR3 contains 16 residues. The CDR3 coding sequence is TGCGCCAGCAGCCCGGAAGGACAGGGGGTCCGTGGGGAGCTGTTTTTT. Protein sequence: CASSPEGQGVRGELFF.

The chain recombines TRBV5-4 with TRBJ2-5, with 9 bases identical to TRBD2. V dropped 4 bases and J dropped 5; count of bases not matched to a gene: 12. Germline loops: CDR1 SGHNT, CDR2 YYREEE (reference sequence). This CDR3 has 16 amino acids. Written as DNA, the CDR3 is TGTGCCAGCAGCCCCACTCCACTAGCGGGTATTGAGACCCAGTACTTC. Translation gives CASSPTPLAGIETQYF.

The chain carries TRBV11-3 and TRBJ1-1; 7 nucleotides align to TRBD1. Germline V lookup: CDR1 SGHNT, CDR2 YENEEA. This CDR3 comprises 13 residues. V trimming: 6 bases; J trimming: 5 bases; junction bases outside the gene matches: 6. The CDR3 region is CASSQRGRTEAFF. CDR3 DNA sequence: TGTGCCAGCAGTCAGAGGGGGCGGACTGAAGCTTTCTTT.

The rearrangement joins TRBV29-1 to TRBJ2-3, with 10 bases matching TRBD1. The V gene end was trimmed by 6 bases and the J gene end by 6 bases; junction bases not matched to a gene: 12. Per the germline V gene, CDR1 is SQVTM and CDR2 is ANQGSEA. This CDR3 contains 15 residues. This CDR3 reads CSVILGDRGVDTQYF. In DNA form, the CDR3 reads TGCAGCGTGATTCTAGGGGACAGGGGAGTGGATACGCAGTATTTT.

The rearrangement links TRBV21-1 to TRBJ2-6; the table's TRBD2 call for D was not verified on the DNA. TRBV21-1 is flagged as a pseudogene. The CDR3 length is 19 residues. The chain's CDR3 is CASSNKWEAQVSGANVLTF. CDR3 sequence (DNA): TGTGCCAGCAGCAATAAATGGGAGGCACAGGTCTCTGGGGCCAACGTCCTGACTTTC.

The chain uses TRBV6-1 and TRBJ2-3; TRBD2 is a possible D gene (5 bases). The CDR3 totals 16 residues. Germline loops: CDR1 MNHNS, CDR2 SASEGT. Trimming removed 1 base from V and 1 base from J, with 12 bases in between. DNA for the CDR3: TGTGCCAGCAGTGAAGTGGGGTGGGGAGGCACAGATACGCAGTATTTT. Protein product: CASSEVGWGGTDTQYF.

The chain is built from TRBV9 and TRBJ1-2; D possibly corresponds to TRBD1 (6 bases). Trimming removed 0 bases at V and 3 bases at J, with 12 bases between. Germline loops: CDR1 SGDLS, CDR2 YYNGEE. This CDR3 contains 15 residues. The CDR3 protein is CASSVADRTDYGYTF. The CDR3 nucleotides are TGTGCCAGCAGCGTAGCCGACAGGACGGACTATGGCTACACCTTC.

The J gene is TRBJ1-1, the V gene TRBV14, with D hard to call. V dropped 0 bases and J dropped 10 bases, with 21 bases sitting between them. CDR1 is SGHDN and CDR2 is FVKESK in the germline V gene. The CDR3 covers 16 residues. As DNA, the CDR3 is TGTGCCAGCAGCCAAGATTCTGTTTATGAGAGGGAGGGAGCTTTCTTT. It specifies CASSQDSVYEREGAFF.

Only a few counts were recorded for this clone. The chain uses TRBV4-1 and TRBJ1-1, with D hard to call. V was clipped by 1 base and J by 11 bases, with 23 bases between them. Looked up from germline, CDR1 is MGHRA and CDR2 is YSYEKL. This CDR3 spans 16 amino acids. The chain's CDR3 is CASSQGREGPPLRAFF. In nucleotides, the CDR3 is TGCGCCAGCAGCCAAGGGCGAGAGGGCCCTCCATTAAGGGCTTTCTTT.

The genes are TRBV6-8 and TRBJ1-5; 7 bases line up with TRBD1. Germline CDR1 MNHGY, CDR2 SAAAGT. Trimming cost V 5 bases and J 2 bases; bases outside gene matches: 9. This CDR3 is 16 amino acids long. The CDR3 region is CASSHLGQPCNQPQHF. Written as DNA, the CDR3 is TGTGCCAGCAGTCACTTGGGACAGCCCTGCAATCAGCCCCAGCATTTT.

V gene TRBV11-3 combines with J gene TRBJ2-7; 9 bases map to TRBD2. J lost 3 bases, V lost 5 bases, and 8 bases had no gene match. The CDR3 covers 15 residues. Per the germline V gene, CDR1 is SGHNT and CDR2 is YENEEA. The chain's CDR3 is CASSPYSGRVYEQYF. In DNA, the CDR3 is TGTGCCAGCAGCCCTTATAGCGGGAGAGTCTACGAGCAGTACTTC.

This clone was counted once. This sequence joins TRBV10-3 and TRBJ2-7; no firm D call. Per germline, CDR1 ENHRY and CDR2 SYGVKD. V lost 3 bases and J lost 5, with 11 bases in between. The length of the CDR3 is 13 residues. The CDR3 nucleotides are TGTGCCATCAGTGAAACTCCGCGGAACGAGCAGTACTTC. Its protein product is CAISETPRNEQYF.

The chain joins TRBV7-6 to TRBJ1-1; a weak D match, TRBD1 (5 bases). The V gene lost 0 bases and the J gene lost 5 bases, with 13 bases spanning the gap. The length of the CDR3 is 15 residues. Per the germline V gene, CDR1 is SGHVS and CDR2 is FNYEAQ. In nucleotides, the CDR3 is TGTGCCAGCAGCTTAGCGGGGCAGGGAGGGACTGAAGCTTTCTTT. Its translation is CASSLAGQGGTEAFF.

The chain recombines TRBV6-1 with TRBJ1-4; D possibly corresponds to TRBD1 (5 bases). V was shortened by 3 bases and J by 4 bases, with 12 bases between the two germline ends. Germline CDR1 and CDR2: MNHNS and SASEGT. The CDR3 spans 15 residues. Here the CDR3 reads CASSDLGGSNEKLFF. The CDR3 region has the DNA TGTGCCAGCAGTGATCTTGGGGGGAGTAATGAAAAACTGTTTTTT.

The chain joins TRBV13 to TRBJ1-2; 9 bases are a match to TRBD1. Germline V CDR1 and CDR2: PRHDT, FYEKMQ (reference sequence). Trimming cost V 3 bases and J 4 bases; bases outside gene matches: 6. The CDR3 loop spans 15 amino acids. The CDR3 coding sequence is TGTGCCAGCAGCTTGTGGACAGGGGCTCGCTATGGCTACACCTTC. Translating gives CASSLWTGARYGYTF.

In this sample, this clone turned up a few times. The V call is TRBV9, the J call TRBJ1-2; 8 positions match TRBD1. There are 14 residues in the CDR3. With 5 bases clipped from V and 8 bases from J, the junction kept 11 bases outside the gene matches. CDR1 and CDR2 from the germline V gene are SGDLS and YYNGEE. For the CDR3, the DNA is TGTGCCAGCAGTTCGAACGACAGGGGTTGGGGCTACACCTTC. Translation: CASSSNDRGWGYTF. Drawing the rest from reference TRBV9 and TRBJ1-2, the complete variable domain is DSGVTQTPKHLITATGQRVTLRCSPRSGDLSVYWYQQSLDQGLQFLIQYYNGEERAKGNILERFSAQQFPDLHSELNLSSLELGDSALYFCASSSNDRGWGYTFGSGTRLTVV.

In regard to this clone: The CDR3 ends on some other residue instead of the conserved phenylalanine or tryptophan, so this is likely a read error. Written as DNA, the CDR3 is TGTGCCAGCAGCCACTGGGGACAGCTGAGCTCCTACGAGCAGTACTCC. Encoded protein: CASSHWGQLSSYEQYS. V usage is TRBV5-6 and J usage is TRBJ2-7; 7 positions match TRBD1. The CDR3 is made up of 16 amino acids. Germline V lookup: CDR1 SGHDT, CDR2 YYEEEE. Trimming cost V 4 bases and J 0 bases; bases outside gene matches: 10.

V and J are TRBV19 and TRBJ2-5; D possibly corresponds to TRBD1 (5 bases). CDR1 and CDR2 from the germline V gene are LNHDA and SQIVND (reference sequence). The CDR3 length is 13 residues. Trimming left V 3 bases short and J 5 bases short, with 10 bases between. CDR3 DNA: TGTGCCAGTAGTATCCAGGGTGCGGAGACCCAGTACTTC. Residues: CASSIQGAETQYF. Using reference TRBV19 and TRBJ2-5 for the parts outside the CDR3, the full variable domain is DGGITQSPKYLFRKEGQNVTLSCEQNLNHDAMYWYRQDPGQGLRLIYYSQIVNDFQKGDIAEGYSVSREKKESFPLTVTSAQKNPTAFYLCASSIQGAETQYFGPGTRLLVL.